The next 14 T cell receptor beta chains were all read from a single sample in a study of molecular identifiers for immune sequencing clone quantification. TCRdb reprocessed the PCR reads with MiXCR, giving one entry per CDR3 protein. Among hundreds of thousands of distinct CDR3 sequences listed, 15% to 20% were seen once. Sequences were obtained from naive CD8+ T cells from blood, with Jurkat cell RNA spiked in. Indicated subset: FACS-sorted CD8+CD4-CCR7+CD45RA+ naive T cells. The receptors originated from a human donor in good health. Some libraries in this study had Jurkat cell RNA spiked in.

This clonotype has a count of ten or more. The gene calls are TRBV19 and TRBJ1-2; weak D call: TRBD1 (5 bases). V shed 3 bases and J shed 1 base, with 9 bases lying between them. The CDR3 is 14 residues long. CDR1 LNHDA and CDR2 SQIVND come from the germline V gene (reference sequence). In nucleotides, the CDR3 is TGTGCCAGTAGTATTGACAGCGATAACTATGGCTACACCTTC. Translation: CASSIDSDNYGYTF.

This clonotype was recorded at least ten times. The CDR3 sequence is CASSPGINQPQHF. The CDR3, as DNA: TGTGCCAGCAGTCCAGGTATTAATCAGCCCCAGCATTTT. The genes are TRBV28 and TRBJ1-5; D is unresolved. V lost 5 bases, J lost 4 bases, and 9 bases lay in between. The CDR3 sequence is 13 residues long. Germline CDR1 reads MDHEN; CDR2 reads SYDVKM.

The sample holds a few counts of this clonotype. CDR3 loop: CASSGGQGLLQETQYF. CDR3 nucleotide sequence: TGTGCCAGCAGTGGCGGACAGGGTTTACTCCAAGAGACCCAGTACTTC. This sequence joins TRBV6-2 or TRBV6-3 and TRBJ2-5, with 8 nucleotides matching TRBD1. The junction had 9 bases not matched to a gene; V was cut back by 5 bases and J by 1 base. The CDR3 is made up of 16 amino acids. The germline V gene has CDR1 MNHEY and CDR2 SVGEGT.

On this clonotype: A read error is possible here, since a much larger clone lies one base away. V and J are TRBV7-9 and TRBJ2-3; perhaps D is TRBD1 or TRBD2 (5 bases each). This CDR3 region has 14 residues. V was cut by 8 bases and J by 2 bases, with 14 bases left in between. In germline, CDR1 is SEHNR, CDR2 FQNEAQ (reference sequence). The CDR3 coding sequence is TGTGCCAGCGCAAGGGACGCATTCACAGATACGCAGTATTTT. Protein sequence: CASARDAFTDTQYF.

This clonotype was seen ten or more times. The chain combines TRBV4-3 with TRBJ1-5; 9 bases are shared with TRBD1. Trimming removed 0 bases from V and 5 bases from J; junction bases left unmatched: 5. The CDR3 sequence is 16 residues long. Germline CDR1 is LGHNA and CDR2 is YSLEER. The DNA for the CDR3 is TGCGCCAGCAGCCAAGATGCGACAGGGGGTGATCAGCCCCAGCATTTT. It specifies CASSQDATGGDQPQHF.

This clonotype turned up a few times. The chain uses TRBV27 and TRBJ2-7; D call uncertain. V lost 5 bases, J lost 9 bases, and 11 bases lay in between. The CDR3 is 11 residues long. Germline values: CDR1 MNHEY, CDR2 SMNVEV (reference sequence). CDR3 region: CASSQYGGQYF. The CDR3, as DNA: TGTGCCAGCAGTCAGTATGGCGGGCAGTACTTC.

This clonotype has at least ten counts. The CDR3 DNA follows: TGCAGTGCTAAAAGAGACAGGGGGCTTGATCAGCCCCAGCATTTT. Amino acids: CSAKRDRGLDQPQHF. The V and J genes are TRBV20-1 and TRBJ1-5; 10 bases agree with TRBD1. Germline lookup yields CDR1 DFQATT and CDR2 SNEGSKA (reference sequence). The CDR3 runs 15 residues. V shed 4 bases and J 5 bases; nucleotides not matched to a gene: 8.

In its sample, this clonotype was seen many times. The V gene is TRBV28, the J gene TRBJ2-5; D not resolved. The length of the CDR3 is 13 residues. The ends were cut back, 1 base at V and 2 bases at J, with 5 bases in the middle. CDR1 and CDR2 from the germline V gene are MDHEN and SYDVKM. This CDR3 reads CASSLYQQETQYF. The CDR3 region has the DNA TGTGCCAGCAGTTTATACCAGCAAGAGACCCAGTACTTC.

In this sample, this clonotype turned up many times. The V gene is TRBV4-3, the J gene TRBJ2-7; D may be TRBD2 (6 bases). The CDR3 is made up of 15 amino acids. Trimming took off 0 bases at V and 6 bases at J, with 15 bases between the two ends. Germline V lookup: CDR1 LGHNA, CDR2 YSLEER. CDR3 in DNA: TGCGCCAGCAGCCAAGATTTGGAGGGAGCGGCCGAGCAGTACTTC. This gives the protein CASSQDLEGAAEQYF.

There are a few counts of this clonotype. The CDR3 nucleotides read TGTGCCAGCAGTTTATGGGCGACCAGGAACGAGCAGTACTTC. Its translation: CASSLWATRNEQYF. The V and J genes are TRBV27 and TRBJ2-7; D is undetermined. In germline, CDR1 is MNHEY, CDR2 SMNVEV (reference sequence). The CDR3 has 14 residues. The V end lost 1 base, the J end lost 5 bases, and 12 bases lay between the germline ends.

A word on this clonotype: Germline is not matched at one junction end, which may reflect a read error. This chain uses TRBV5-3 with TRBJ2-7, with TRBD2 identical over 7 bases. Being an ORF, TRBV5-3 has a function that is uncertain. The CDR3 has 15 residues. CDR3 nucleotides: TGTGCCAGCAGCTTCTTTATAGGGACTAACTACGAGCAGTACTTC. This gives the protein CASSFFIGTNYEQYF.

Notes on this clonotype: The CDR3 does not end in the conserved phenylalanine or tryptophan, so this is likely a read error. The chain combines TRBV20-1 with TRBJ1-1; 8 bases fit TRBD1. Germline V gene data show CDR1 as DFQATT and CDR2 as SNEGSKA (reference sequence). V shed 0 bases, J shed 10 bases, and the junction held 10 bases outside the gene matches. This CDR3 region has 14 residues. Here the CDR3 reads CSARDQDRVGGAFL. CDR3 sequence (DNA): TGCAGTGCTAGAGACCAGGACAGGGTTGGTGGAGCTTTCCTT.

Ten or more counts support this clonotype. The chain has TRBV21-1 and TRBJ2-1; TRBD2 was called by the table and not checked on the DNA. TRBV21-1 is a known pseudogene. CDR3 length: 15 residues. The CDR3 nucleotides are TGTGCCAGCAGCAAAGGACTAGCGGGAAGCAATGAGCAGTTCTTC. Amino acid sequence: CASSKGLAGSNEQFF.

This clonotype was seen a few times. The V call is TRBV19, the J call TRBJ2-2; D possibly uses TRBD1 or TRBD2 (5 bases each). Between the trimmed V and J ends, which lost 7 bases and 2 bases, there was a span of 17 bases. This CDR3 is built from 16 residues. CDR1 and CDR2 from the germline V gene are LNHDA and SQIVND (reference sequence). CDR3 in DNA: TGTGCCAGTACGAGGGACGGAATTACTAACACCGGGGAGCTGTTTTTT. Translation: CASTRDGITNTGELFF.